Here is one T cell receptor (beta chain) with its context. Its antigen remains unknown. The germline CDR1 and CDR2 sequences are MNHEY and SMNVEV (reference sequence). Deletions cut 6 bases from V and 5 bases from J, with 13 bases between. The CDR3 consists of 14 residues. For the second PCR, which ran for about 7 to 11 cycles, a sample-barcoded 5' primer and a J-beta primer mix were used. A template-switch adaptor with 12 random nucleotides tagged each cDNA molecule. TCRdb itself ran the 5' RACE reads through MiXCR, one entry per CDR3 protein. The sample includes over 550,000 distinct CDR3 sequences, roughly 31% of them seen just once. The source of the sample is a study of blood T cells in healthy people across ages. Study-wide findings and caveats: Getting older went along with TCR beta diversity per million T cells dropping roughly linearly.

Each individual donor underwent a draw of about 9.1 milliliters of peripheral blood. The chain is built from TRBV27 and TRBJ2-2, with TRBD1 as a possible D gene (5 bases). What was sequenced was blood. The source is a woman older than 75 in good health. CDR3 DNA sequence: TGTGCCAGCAGGAAGGGCTCAGGGACCGGGGAGCTGTTTTTT. Residues: CASRKGSGTGELFF.